This T cell receptor (beta chain) comes out of a study of lymphopenia after photon versus proton radiotherapy. The method was immunoSEQ multiplex PCR; TCRdb's version includes in-frame clones alone and lacks a portion of them. Of some 28,000 clones in the sample, over 75% were seen once. Worth noting for this clone: Its antigen is still unknown.

Study observations and caveats: Relative stability marked proton patients; photon patients lost diversity and naive cells. Authors raise, but do not show, better survival with proton therapy. Oligoclonal CD8+ Temra expansion after nadir drove photon patients' diversity drop.

V lost 0 bases to trimming and J lost 0 bases, with 10 bases between them. CDR3 length: 16 amino acids. CDR1 and CDR2 (germline): SGHRS, YFSETQ. This receptor was taken from a middle-aged man with gastric cancer. Source: peripheral blood, taken from a patient treated with photon-based radiotherapy. The rearrangement joins TRBV5-1 to TRBJ2-1; weak D call: TRBD2 (6 bases). CDR3 DNA sequence: TGCGCCAGCAGCTTGGTAGTGACTAGCTCCTACAATGAGCAGTTCTTC. Amino acid sequence: CASSLVVTSSYNEQFF. The full variable domain, in which reference TRBV5-1 and TRBJ2-1 provide the parts outside the CDR3, is KAGVTQTPRYLIKTRGQQVTLSCSPISGHRSVSWYQQTPGQGLQFLFEYFSETQRNKGNFPGRFSGRQFSNSRSEMNVSTLELGDSALYLCASSLVVTSSYNEQFFGPGTRLTVL.